This TCR delta chain was documented in a study of gamma delta lymphoproliferative disorders and STAT genes (dated by TCRdb to about 2018). Regarding the study in general: The LymphoTrack Dx TCRG Assay was used to build gamma-chain libraries from a minimum of 50 ng of genomic DNA. Since no corresponding Invivoscribe delta assay was available, delta-chain libraries were prepared following the standard operating procedure of the EuroClonality-NGS working group. Within a larger immunophenotypic and STAT-mutation study, TCR gamma and delta CDR3 repertoires were profiled by deep sequencing in Tgammadelta lymphoproliferative disease patients and healthy controls. Two gamma-chain samples and all delta-chain samples were sequenced twice to confirm results.

This clone showed up just a few times. Its specific antigen is unknown. This DNA's translation differs at residue 4 from TCRdb's protein, which comes from a much larger clone; a read error is likely, and the protein shown is translated from the DNA. Summary of the overall study and its limitations: Almost every major gamma and delta clonotype in patients was public, meaning shared with at least one healthy donor, and only a couple of gamma clonotypes were private to disease. The authors noted that NGS specificity may be reduced at low frequencies, so the public or private nature of leukemic clones needs confirmation. Leukemic cells were skewed toward terminal effectors, whereas control T cells likely spanned varied maturation stages, a difference potentially limiting comparisons between patients and controls. When whole repertoires were clustered, gamma repertoires from patients formed a group apart from those of healthy controls, but delta repertoires showed no separation between the groups.

TCR sequencing was performed on genomic DNA from peripheral blood mononuclear cells isolated from patients and controls. Controls were around 23 healthy adult blood donors, with a median age of around 64 years and 12 males and approximately 11 females, matched to patients for age and sex. From the cysteine through the phenylalanine, the CDR3 covers 20 amino acids. The entry retains the CDR3 DNA only, 60 bases that are in frame from base 1. Looking up the germline V gene yields CDR1 TSWWSYY and CDR2 QGS. Trimming accounts for 7 bases at V and 10 bases at J, while the number of junction bases matched to no gene is 31. In both library preparation methods, multiplex PCR was run with primers aimed at the conserved V and J regions of the TCR genes. After purification and pooling, the amplicons were sequenced on an Illumina MiSeq platform. The paper's data handling went like this. V(D)J alignment, clonotype assembly and translation were performed with MiXCR, whereas functionality assessment and CDR3 repertoire analyses were performed with VDJtools. CDR3 followed the IMGT definition, and analyses included only productive sequences that used functional genes, leaving out ORF genes and pseudogenes. A custom Python script was used to search all patients and controls for identical amino acid CDR3s of major clonotypes (frequency >=5%). Clonotype frequencies in patients versus controls were compared with a one-sided non-parametric Wilcoxon test. Clone calls in TCRdb were regenerated from the public reads with CATT, after which identical DNA sequences shared one row. The V and J calls and clone size come from TCRdb's table, not from the authors' own analysis. This sample holds some 1,100 delta-chain clones; 1.5% to 1.7% were observed only once. The ten largest clones take up about three quarters of the sample.

The sequence links TRDV1 to TRDJ1, with 9 central nucleotides matching TRDD2. This clonotype was obtained from a human donor in good health. The specimen sequenced was blood. The CDR3 reads as follows: CALEGPHPSYVGRSYRGLIF. The nucleotide sequence reads TGTGCTCTTGAGGGCCCACATCCTTCCTACGTGGGGAGGTCGTACCGGGGACTCATCTTT.